These T cell receptor beta chains were read from a single sample in a study of T cell responses to AZD1222 COVID-19 vaccine. Profiled with immunoSEQ multiplex PCR; TCRdb holds only in-frame clones, not every one. The table shows more than 100,000 clones, with about 92% occurring only once. The material sequenced was peripheral blood, taken on day 0 of AZD1222 vaccination. The origin of the receptors is an adult in good health. CDR3s include the opening cysteine and the closing phenylalanine or tryptophan. Fields, in order: clone size, V gene, D gene, J gene, CDR3 length, CDR3 DNA, CDR3 protein. The D gene is left open where the match is weak. Rows give clone size only sometimes, using once, few, many, or a class for an expanded clone.

-	TRBV15	-	TRBJ1-5	16	TGTGCCACCAGCAGAGATCTGGGCGAGGGCAATCAGCCCCAGCATTTT	CATSRDLGEGNQPQHF
-	TRBV19	TRBD2	TRBJ2-7	13	TGTGCCAGTAGTAAGGGACTAGCCCACGAGCAGTACTTC	CASSKGLAHEQYF
-	TRBV30	-	TRBJ1-1	15	TGTGCCTGGAGTGTAACGGGGGGGCAGATTACTGAAGCTTTCTTT	CAWSVTGGQITEAFF
-	TRBV28	-	TRBJ1-5	14	TGTGCCAGCACCCCGGGTGGCAGCAATCAGCCCCAGCATTTT	CASTPGGSNQPQHF
-	TRBV6-5	-	TRBJ2-5	11	TGTGCCAGCATGGCGGCGGAGACCCAGTACTTC	CASMAAETQYF
-	TRBV27	-	TRBJ1-1	15	TGTGCCAGCAGTTTGGTCCCCTGGGGTAACACTGAAGCTTTCTTT	CASSLVPWGNTEAFF
once	TRBV4-1	-	TRBJ2-7	15	TGCGCCAGCAGCCAAGATCCAGGGATCACCTACGAGCAGTACTTC	CASSQDPGITYEQYF
-	TRBV6-5	-	TRBJ2-5	15	TGTGCCAGCAGTCTCCCGATCCTCGTTGGGGAGACCCAGTACTTC	CASSLPILVGETQYF
-	TRBV24-1	-	TRBJ1-5	19	TGTGCCACCAGTGACATTAGTAAGACAGCGAAATATAGCAATCAGCCCCAGCATTTT	CATSDISKTAKYSNQPQHF
-	TRBV6-5	-	TRBJ1-6	13	TGTGCCAGCAGTTTTACAGGGAATTCACCCCTCCACTTT	CASSFTGNSPLHF
-	TRBV4-2	TRBD2	TRBJ2-2	16	TGTGCCAGCAGCCTTAAAGCGGGATCGAACACCGGGGAGCTGTTTTTT	CASSLKAGSNTGELFF
-	TRBV29-1	-	TRBJ1-1	14	TGCAGCGTGAGACAGGTCCTCCGAAACACTGAAGCTTTCTTT	CSVRQVLRNTEAFF
-	TRBV10-3	-	TRBJ1-1	12	TGTGCCATCAGCCAACCAGGCACTGAAGCTTTCTTT	CAISQPGTEAFF
once	TRBV2	TRBD1	TRBJ1-4	14	TGTGCCAGCACCCGACAGGGAAGGAATGAAAAACTGTTTTTT	CASTRQGRNEKLFF
-	TRBV3-1/TRBV3-2	TRBD1	TRBJ2-2	16	TGTGCCAGCAGCAAAGATTCTACAGGGGACACCGGGGAGCTGTTTTTT	CASSKDSTGDTGELFF
-	TRBV28	-	TRBJ1-1	12	TGTGCCAGCAGTTTACTTCAAACTGAAGCTTTCTTT	CASSLLQTEAFF
-	TRBV12-3/TRBV12-4	TRBD1	TRBJ1-4	13	TGTGCCAGCAGCGGGACAGGGAATGAAAAACTGTTTTTT	CASSGTGNEKLFF
-	TRBV2	-	TRBJ1-4	16	TGTGCCAGCAGACAGACAGGACTGGGGACTAATGAAAAACTGTTTTTT	CASRQTGLGTNEKLFF
-	TRBV6-5	-	TRBJ1-2	13	TGTGCCAGCAGTCTCGCGGGGGGAGGTGGCTACACCTTC	CASSLAGGGGYTF
-	TRBV2	TRBD1	TRBJ2-7	17	TGTGCCAGCAGCCCCTTTGCGACCGGGACAGGGTCGTCCGAGCAGTACTTC	CASSPFATGTGSSEQYF
-	TRBV12-5	TRBD2	TRBJ2-7	16	TGTGCTAGTGGTTTGACCCGACTAGCGGGGGGCCACGAGCAGTACTTC	CASGLTRLAGGHEQYF
-	TRBV4-3	TRBD1	TRBJ2-2	14	TGCGCCAGCAGCCCCACAGGGGGGAAAAAGGAGCTGTTTTTT	CASSPTGGKKELFF
-	TRBV11-2	-	TRBJ2-2	15	TGTGCCAGCAGCCCCCGGGCAGTCTCGGACGGGGAGCTGTTTTTT	CASSPRAVSDGELFF
-	TRBV19	TRBD1	TRBJ1-1	18	TGTGCCAGTAGTGATTTCCGGGACAGGGGGCCAGGGTCAACTGAAGCTTTCTTT	CASSDFRDRGPGSTEAFF
few	TRBV5-1	-	TRBJ2-5	13	TGCGCCAGCAGTACAGGGAACCAAGAGACCCAGTACTTC	CASSTGNQETQYF
-	TRBV7-9	TRBD1	TRBJ2-2	15	TGTGCCAGCAGCTCGGGACAGGGGGCAACCGGGGAGCTGTTTTTT	CASSSGQGATGELFF
once	TRBV27	TRBD2	TRBJ2-1	16	TGTGCCAGCAGTCATTGGGGGGGAAGGTCCTACAATGAGCAGTTCTTC	CASSHWGGRSYNEQFF
-	TRBV5-1	-	TRBJ1-1	14	TGCGCCAGCAGCCCCCCAGGGGCGGACACTGAAGCTTTCTTT	CASSPPGADTEAFF
-	TRBV2	-	TRBJ2-1	13	TGTGCCAGCTCAGTAGCGGCCTACAATGAGCAGTTCTTC	CASSVAAYNEQFF